A selection of T cell receptor beta chains follows, all from one sample in a study of Ad26.COV2.S vaccination and SARS-CoV-2 variants. The assay was immunoSEQ multiplex PCR, and TCRdb's table has in-frame clones only and misses some. The repertoire has about 350,000 clones, about 90% of them found once; the top ten carry 3% to 5%. The sequencing here drew on peripheral blood, taken after recovery from COVID-19. All receptors derive from a human donor who had recovered from COVID-19. Each CDR3 is given with its conserved first and last residue. Fields, in order: V gene, J gene, CDR3 length, clone size, D gene, CDR3 protein, CDR3 DNA. The D gene is left open where the match is weak. For some rows the clone size is stated as once, few or many, or as a class when expanded; others skip it.

v_call: TRBV5-4
j_call: TRBJ1-1
cdr3_length: 14
clone_size: NA
d_call: NA
cdr3_aa: CASSLTLQNTEAFF
cdr3_nt: TGTGCCAGCAGCTTGACGTTACAAAACACTGAAGCTTTCTTT

v_call: TRBV6-5
j_call: TRBJ2-7
cdr3_length: 14
clone_size: NA
d_call: NA
cdr3_aa: CASRAGQRSYEQYF
cdr3_nt: TGTGCCAGCAGAGCGGGACAGCGCTCCTACGAGCAGTACTTC

v_call: TRBV11-3
j_call: TRBJ2-2
cdr3_length: 15
clone_size: NA
d_call: NA
cdr3_aa: CASSLDQTSTGELFF
cdr3_nt: TGTGCCAGCAGCTTAGATCAGACCTCCACCGGGGAGCTGTTTTTT

v_call: TRBV6-2/TRBV6-3
j_call: TRBJ2-5
cdr3_length: 12
clone_size: NA
d_call: NA
cdr3_aa: CASSPDQETQYF
cdr3_nt: TGTGCCAGCAGTCCAGACCAAGAGACCCAGTACTTC

v_call: TRBV5-5
j_call: TRBJ1-3
cdr3_length: 16
clone_size: NA
d_call: TRBD1
cdr3_aa: CASSSTGTGSGNTIYF
cdr3_nt: TGTGCCAGCAGCTCCACCGGGACAGGGTCTGGAAACACCATATATTTT

v_call: TRBV27
j_call: TRBJ1-1
cdr3_length: 14
clone_size: NA
d_call: NA
cdr3_aa: CASSLYGGPTEAFF
cdr3_nt: TGTGCCAGCAGTTTATACGGCGGCCCCACTGAAGCTTTCTTT

v_call: TRBV7-8
j_call: TRBJ1-4
cdr3_length: 14
clone_size: NA
d_call: NA
cdr3_aa: CASSFFRTNEKLFF
cdr3_nt: TGTGCCAGCAGCTTTTTCAGGACTAATGAAAAACTGTTTTTT

v_call: TRBV11-2
j_call: TRBJ2-1
cdr3_length: 15
clone_size: NA
d_call: NA
cdr3_aa: CASSLGAVSVNEQFF
cdr3_nt: TGTGCCAGCAGCTTGGGGGCCGTCAGTGTGAATGAGCAGTTCTTC

v_call: TRBV28
j_call: TRBJ2-7
cdr3_length: 15
clone_size: NA
d_call: TRBD1
cdr3_aa: CASSFGRGPYYEQYF
cdr3_nt: TGTGCCAGCAGTTTTGGAAGGGGGCCCTACTACGAGCAGTACTTC

v_call: TRBV6-5
j_call: TRBJ1-1
cdr3_length: 15
clone_size: NA
d_call: TRBD1
cdr3_aa: CASRGVRGQHTEAFF
cdr3_nt: TGTGCCAGCAGGGGTGTTAGGGGACAGCACACTGAAGCTTTCTTT

v_call: TRBV2
j_call: TRBJ1-3
cdr3_length: 11
clone_size: NA
d_call: NA
cdr3_aa: CASSAGNTIYF
cdr3_nt: TGTGCCAGCAGTGCCGGAAACACCATATATTTT

v_call: TRBV7-9
j_call: TRBJ2-5
cdr3_length: 15
clone_size: NA
d_call: NA
cdr3_aa: CASSLLDRSQETQYF
cdr3_nt: TGTGCCAGCAGCTTACTCGACAGGTCTCAAGAGACCCAGTACTTC

v_call: TRBV7-6
j_call: TRBJ2-3
cdr3_length: 15
clone_size: NA
d_call: TRBD1
cdr3_aa: CASSPRDRGTDTQYF
cdr3_nt: TGTGCCAGCAGCCCCCGGGACAGGGGCACAGATACGCAGTATTTT

v_call: TRBV6-2/TRBV6-3
j_call: TRBJ1-2
cdr3_length: 16
clone_size: NA
d_call: NA
cdr3_aa: CASSYSGPNLDYGYTF
cdr3_nt: TGTGCCAGCAGTTACTCCGGCCCCAACCTAGACTATGGCTACACCTTC

v_call: TRBV3-1/TRBV3-2
j_call: TRBJ1-1
cdr3_length: 17
clone_size: NA
d_call: TRBD1
cdr3_aa: CASSQGTGGRAATEAFF
cdr3_nt: TGTGCCAGCAGCCAAGGTACAGGGGGTAGAGCAGCCACTGAAGCTTTCTTT

v_call: TRBV6-6
j_call: TRBJ1-1
cdr3_length: 17
clone_size: NA
d_call: TRBD1
cdr3_aa: CASSRSGQGAADTEAFF
cdr3_nt: TGTGCCAGCAGTCGGTCGGGACAGGGGGCGGCCGACACTGAAGCTTTCTTT

v_call: TRBV7-6
j_call: TRBJ1-6
cdr3_length: 17
clone_size: NA
d_call: TRBD1
cdr3_aa: CASSLAGGGQGNSPLHF
cdr3_nt: TGTGCCAGCAGCTTAGCAGGGGGCGGACAGGGAAATTCACCCCTCCACTTT

v_call: TRBV7-9
j_call: TRBJ1-2
cdr3_length: 13
clone_size: NA
d_call: NA
cdr3_aa: CASSPGQGYGYTF
cdr3_nt: TGTGCCAGCAGCCCGGGACAAGGGTATGGCTACACCTTC

v_call: TRBV27
j_call: TRBJ1-2
cdr3_length: 11
clone_size: few
d_call: NA
cdr3_aa: CASLSPWGYTF
cdr3_nt: TGTGCCAGCCTATCCCCATGGGGCTACACCTTC

v_call: TRBV5-1
j_call: TRBJ1-5
cdr3_length: 16
clone_size: NA
d_call: NA
cdr3_aa: CASSYGVPGENQPQHF
cdr3_nt: TGCGCCAGCAGCTACGGGGTCCCTGGTGAGAATCAGCCCCAGCATTTT

v_call: TRBV29-1
j_call: TRBJ2-2
cdr3_length: 14
clone_size: few
d_call: TRBD2
cdr3_aa: CSVRGTSNTGELFF
cdr3_nt: TGCAGCGTCCGCGGGACTAGCAATACCGGGGAGCTGTTTTTT

v_call: TRBV9
j_call: TRBJ2-3
cdr3_length: 18
clone_size: NA
d_call: TRBD1
cdr3_aa: CASSAPPGGDSYTDTQYF
cdr3_nt: TGTGCCAGCAGCGCTCCCCCAGGTGGGGACAGTTACACAGATACGCAGTATTTT

v_call: TRBV27
j_call: TRBJ1-6
cdr3_length: 16
clone_size: NA
d_call: NA
cdr3_aa: CASSLSSGSYNSPLHF
cdr3_nt: TGTGCCAGCAGTTTAAGTAGCGGAAGCTATAATTCACCCCTCCACTTT

v_call: TRBV27
j_call: TRBJ2-1
cdr3_length: 14
clone_size: NA
d_call: NA
cdr3_aa: CASSRAASYNEQFF
cdr3_nt: TGTGCCAGCAGTAGGGCAGCCTCCTACAATGAGCAGTTCTTC

v_call: TRBV9
j_call: TRBJ1-1
cdr3_length: 17
clone_size: NA
d_call: TRBD1
cdr3_aa: CASSAIQGARVGTEAFF
cdr3_nt: TGTGCCAGCAGCGCGATACAGGGGGCGCGGGTGGGCACTGAAGCTTTCTTT

v_call: TRBV7-9
j_call: TRBJ1-3
cdr3_length: 15
clone_size: NA
d_call: NA
cdr3_aa: CASRSQGGSGNTIYF
cdr3_nt: TGTGCCAGCAGATCCCAGGGAGGCTCTGGAAACACCATATATTTT

v_call: TRBV10-3
j_call: TRBJ2-2
cdr3_length: 14
clone_size: NA
d_call: NA
cdr3_aa: CAINPGEHTGELFF
cdr3_nt: TGTGCCATCAACCCGGGGGAACACACCGGGGAGCTGTTTTTT

v_call: TRBV5-1
j_call: TRBJ1-2
cdr3_length: 14
clone_size: NA
d_call: NA
cdr3_aa: CASRRQPSNYGYTF
cdr3_nt: TGCGCCAGCAGGCGACAGCCTTCTAACTATGGCTACACCTTC

v_call: TRBV27
j_call: TRBJ1-6
cdr3_length: 13
clone_size: NA
d_call: TRBD1
cdr3_aa: CASSQGAYSPLHF
cdr3_nt: TGTGCCAGCTCTCAGGGGGCCTATTCACCCCTCCACTTT

v_call: TRBV9
j_call: TRBJ2-5
cdr3_length: 17
clone_size: NA
d_call: TRBD1
cdr3_aa: CASSVGGQGRAQETQYF
cdr3_nt: TGTGCCAGCAGCGTTGGGGGACAGGGAAGGGCCCAAGAGACCCAGTACTTC

v_call: TRBV12-2
j_call: TRBJ2-3
cdr3_length: 21
clone_size: NA
d_call: NA
cdr3_aa: CASRFLASTSGGTASTDTQYF
cdr3_nt: TGTGCAAGTCGCTTTCTCGCCTCGACTAGCGGGGGAACTGCTAGCACAGATACGCAGTATTTT

v_call: TRBV6-6
j_call: TRBJ1-2
cdr3_length: 12
clone_size: NA
d_call: NA
cdr3_aa: CASSYSFDRPVF
cdr3_nt: TGTGCCAGCAGTTACTCCTTCGACAGGCCCGTCTTC

v_call: TRBV12-3/TRBV12-4
j_call: TRBJ1-2
cdr3_length: 13
clone_size: NA
d_call: TRBD1
cdr3_aa: CASSPDRGGGYTF
cdr3_nt: TGTGCCAGCAGCCCAGACAGGGGCGGGGGCTACACCTTC

v_call: TRBV7-2
j_call: TRBJ2-5
cdr3_length: 12
clone_size: NA
d_call: NA
cdr3_aa: CASSPQEETQYF
cdr3_nt: TGTGCCAGCAGCCCGCAGGAGGAGACCCAGTACTTC

v_call: TRBV6-1
j_call: TRBJ2-7
cdr3_length: 15
clone_size: NA
d_call: NA
cdr3_aa: CASSEAFRTTYEQYF
cdr3_nt: TGTGCCAGCAGTGAGGCGTTTAGGACAACTTACGAGCAGTACTTC

v_call: TRBV7-9
j_call: TRBJ1-1
cdr3_length: 14
clone_size: NA
d_call: NA
cdr3_aa: CASSSRGARAEAFF
cdr3_nt: TGTGCCAGCAGTTCCCGGGGGGCCCGGGCTGAAGCTTTCTTT

v_call: TRBV5-6
j_call: TRBJ2-5
cdr3_length: 15
clone_size: NA
d_call: TRBD2
cdr3_aa: CASRKRGGLPETQYF
cdr3_nt: TGTGCCAGCAGGAAGCGGGGGGGCCTACCGGAGACCCAGTACTTC

v_call: TRBV6-6
j_call: TRBJ1-1
cdr3_length: 12
clone_size: NA
d_call: NA
cdr3_aa: CASSYPDAEAFF
cdr3_nt: TGTGCCAGCAGTTACCCGGACGCCGAAGCTTTCTTT

v_call: TRBV20-1
j_call: TRBJ1-1
cdr3_length: 11
clone_size: NA
d_call: NA
cdr3_aa: CSARSNTEAFF
cdr3_nt: TGCAGTGCGCGGTCGAACACTGAAGCTTTCTTT

v_call: TRBV28
j_call: TRBJ2-5
cdr3_length: 16
clone_size: NA
d_call: TRBD2
cdr3_aa: CASSFLAGGLGETQYF
cdr3_nt: TGTGCCAGCAGTTTCCTGGCGGGGGGTCTGGGGGAGACCCAGTACTTC

v_call: TRBV27
j_call: TRBJ1-6
cdr3_length: 16
clone_size: NA
d_call: TRBD1
cdr3_aa: CASRHGQGTYNSPLHF
cdr3_nt: TGTGCCAGCAGGCACGGACAGGGAACCTATAATTCACCCCTCCACTTT

v_call: TRBV9
j_call: TRBJ1-2
cdr3_length: 14
clone_size: NA
d_call: TRBD1
cdr3_aa: CASTDFRGPYGYTF
cdr3_nt: TGTGCCAGCACCGATTTCAGGGGGCCGTATGGCTACACCTTC

v_call: TRBV19
j_call: TRBJ1-2
cdr3_length: 15
clone_size: few
d_call: NA
cdr3_aa: CASSIGQGAVYGYTF
cdr3_nt: TGTGCCAGTAGTATTGGCCAAGGGGCCGTCTATGGCTACACCTTC

v_call: TRBV2
j_call: TRBJ1-6
cdr3_length: 13
clone_size: NA
d_call: NA
cdr3_aa: CASSAGLGSPLHF
cdr3_nt: TGTGCCAGCAGTGCGGGATTAGGTTCACCCCTCCACTTT

v_call: TRBV3-1/TRBV3-2
j_call: TRBJ2-7
cdr3_length: 15
clone_size: NA
d_call: NA
cdr3_aa: CASSQNLGTFYEQYF
cdr3_nt: TGTGCCAGCAGCCAAAATTTAGGGACTTTCTACGAGCAGTACTTC

v_call: TRBV20-1
j_call: TRBJ2-7
cdr3_length: 13
clone_size: NA
d_call: TRBD1
cdr3_aa: CSASRTGGNEQYF
cdr3_nt: TGCAGTGCTAGTCGGACAGGGGGAAACGAGCAGTACTTC

v_call: TRBV7-9
j_call: TRBJ2-1
cdr3_length: 19
clone_size: NA
d_call: TRBD2
cdr3_aa: CASSFLSGGSPLAYNEQFF
cdr3_nt: TGTGCCAGCAGCTTCCTCAGCGGGGGGTCGCCCCTTGCCTACAATGAGCAGTTCTTC

v_call: TRBV14
j_call: TRBJ2-5
cdr3_length: 19
clone_size: NA
d_call: TRBD2
cdr3_aa: CASSQFHGTSGGARETQYF
cdr3_nt: TGTGCCAGCAGCCAATTCCACGGGACTAGCGGGGGGGCACGGGAGACCCAGTACTTC

v_call: TRBV20-1
j_call: TRBJ2-3
cdr3_length: 11
clone_size: NA
d_call: NA
cdr3_aa: CSVEFTDTQYF
cdr3_nt: TGCAGTGTTGAGTTCACAGATACGCAGTATTTT

v_call: TRBV14
j_call: TRBJ2-1
cdr3_length: 15
clone_size: NA
d_call: NA
cdr3_aa: CASSQVLSGQGEQFF
cdr3_nt: TGTGCCAGCAGCCAAGTCCTATCGGGGCAGGGTGAGCAGTTCTTC

v_call: TRBV14
j_call: TRBJ2-7
cdr3_length: 17
clone_size: NA
d_call: NA
cdr3_aa: CASSQDRARASPYEQYF
cdr3_nt: TGTGCCAGCAGCCAAGATCGGGCCAGGGCGAGCCCCTACGAGCAGTACTTC

v_call: TRBV7-9
j_call: TRBJ2-5
cdr3_length: 15
clone_size: NA
d_call: TRBD1
cdr3_aa: CASSPRTGGQETQYF
cdr3_nt: TGTGCCAGCAGCCCTCGGACAGGAGGACAAGAGACCCAGTACTTC

v_call: TRBV6-1
j_call: TRBJ1-1
cdr3_length: 15
clone_size: NA
d_call: NA
cdr3_aa: CASSEVGHLNTEAFF
cdr3_nt: TGTGCCAGCAGTGAAGTTGGTCACCTAAACACTGAAGCTTTCTTT

v_call: TRBV6-5
j_call: TRBJ1-3
cdr3_length: 16
clone_size: NA
d_call: NA
cdr3_aa: CASSSWSNRAGNTIYF
cdr3_nt: TGTGCCAGCAGTTCCTGGTCAAATCGCGCTGGAAACACCATATATTTT

v_call: TRBV7-9
j_call: TRBJ1-5
cdr3_length: 13
clone_size: NA
d_call: NA
cdr3_aa: CASSWGFAQPQHF
cdr3_nt: TGTGCCAGCAGTTGGGGTTTCGCTCAGCCCCAGCATTTT